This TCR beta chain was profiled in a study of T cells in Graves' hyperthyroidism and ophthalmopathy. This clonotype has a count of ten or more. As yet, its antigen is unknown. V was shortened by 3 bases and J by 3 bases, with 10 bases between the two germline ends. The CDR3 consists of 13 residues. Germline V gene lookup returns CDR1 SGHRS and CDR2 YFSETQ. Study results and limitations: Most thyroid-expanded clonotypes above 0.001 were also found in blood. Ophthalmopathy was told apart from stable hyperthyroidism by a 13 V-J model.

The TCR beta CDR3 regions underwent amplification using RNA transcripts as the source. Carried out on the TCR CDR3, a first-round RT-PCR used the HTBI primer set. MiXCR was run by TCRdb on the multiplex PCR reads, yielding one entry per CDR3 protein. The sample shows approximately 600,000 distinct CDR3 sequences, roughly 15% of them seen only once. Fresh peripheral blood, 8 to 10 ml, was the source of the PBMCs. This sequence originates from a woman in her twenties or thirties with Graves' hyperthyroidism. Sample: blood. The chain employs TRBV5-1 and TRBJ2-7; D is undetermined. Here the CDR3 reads CASSSGPDYEQYF. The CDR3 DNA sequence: TGCGCCAGCAGCTCAGGACCCGACTACGAGCAGTACTTC.